The next 32 T cell receptor beta chains were all read from a single sample in a study of blood T cell repertoires in COVID-19. Data came from immunoSEQ multiplex PCR; TCRdb stores just in-frame clones and leaves some out. The table shows approximately 65,000 clones, with about 90% occurring only once. The sample comprised peripheral blood. Every receptor here comes from a man aged 45-65 years with COVID-19, enrolled during active disease.

This chain links TRBV29-1 with TRBJ2-2; perhaps TRBD1 as D (6 bases). V was trimmed by 4 bases and J by 5 bases, leaving 14 bases between them. Germline V gene data show CDR1 as SQVTM and CDR2 as ANQGSEA. The CDR3 spans 14 residues. The CDR3 spells CSVGTARGTGELFF. The CDR3, as DNA: TGCAGCGTTGGGACGGCCAGGGGTACCGGGGAGCTGTTTTTT.

The rearrangement links TRBV4-2 to TRBJ1-4; D unclear. V was pared by 1 base and J by 4 bases, with 13 bases between. Germline V CDR1 and CDR2: LGHNA, YNFKEQ. CDR3 length: 16 amino acids. The CDR3, as DNA: TGTGCCAGCAGCCAAGGAGGGCCAGAGCTTAATGAAAAACTGTTTTTT. Amino acids: CASSQGGPELNEKLFF.

V and J are TRBV6-4 and TRBJ2-3; 8 positions match TRBD2. There are 14 residues in the CDR3. Trimming removed 4 bases from V and 2 bases from J; junction bases left unmatched: 2. Germline CDR1 is MRHNA and CDR2 is SNTAGT. The chain's CDR3 is CASSAGGPTDTQYF. The CDR3 DNA reads as TGTGCCAGCAGTGCGGGAGGGCCCACAGATACGCAGTATTTT.

The chain employs TRBV5-1 and TRBJ1-1; D is uncertain. V was shortened by 1 base and J by 1 base, with 5 bases between the two germline ends. The germline V gene encodes CDR1 SGHRS and CDR2 YFSETQ. This CDR3 is 13 amino acids long. The CDR3 here is CASSLLGNTEAFF. The CDR3, as DNA: TGCGCCAGCAGCTTGCTAGGGAACACTGAAGCTTTCTTT. Together with reference TRBV5-1 and TRBJ1-1, the CDR3 gives the full variable domain: KAGVTQTPRYLIKTRGQQVTLSCSPISGHRSVSWYQQTPGQGLQFLFEYFSETQRNKGNFPGRFSGRQFSNSRSEMNVSTLELGDSALYLCASSLLGNTEAFFGQGTRLTVV.

The chain uses TRBV29-1 and TRBJ2-1; tentatively, D is TRBD2 (6 bases). In germline, CDR1 is SQVTM, CDR2 ANQGSEA. Trimming shortened V by 4 bases and J by 16 bases, and 20 bases separated the two germline ends. CDR3 size: 12 residues. The CDR3: CSVVGRWMSPFF. The CDR3 nucleotides read TGCAGCGTTGTTGGGAGGTGGATGTCGCCCTTCTTC.

The chain is built from TRBV9 and TRBJ1-1; TRBD1 agrees at 8 bases. This CDR3 is 16 amino acids long. Trimming took 0 bases from V and 0 from J; bases not matched to a gene: 4. Germline CDR1 is SGDLS and CDR2 is YYNGEE. The CDR3 sequence is CASSVARDRLNTEAFF. CDR3 DNA: TGTGCCAGCAGCGTAGCCCGGGACAGGCTGAACACTGAAGCTTTCTTT.

The V and J genes are TRBV29-1 and TRBJ2-7; TRBD2 matches at 10 bases. Germline CDR1 SQVTM, CDR2 ANQGSEA. The junction had 12 bases not matched to a gene; V was cut back by 4 bases and J by 3 bases. This CDR3 region has 16 residues. In DNA form, the CDR3 reads TGCAGCGTTGTGGGGTTGGGGCCTAGCGGGAGCTACGAGCAGTACTTC. Protein sequence: CSVVGLGPSGSYEQYF.

The chain joins TRBV12-2 to TRBJ1-5. TRBV12-2 is annotated as a pseudogene. The CDR3 has 14 amino acids. The chain's CDR3 is CASRPDGAGRAQHF. CDR3 DNA: TGTGCAAGTCGCCCGGACGGGGCGGGGAGGGCCCAGCATTTT.

J is TRBJ1-5 and V is TRBV6-2 or TRBV6-3; TRBD1 matches at 7 bases. The V gene end was trimmed by 5 bases and the J gene end by 9 bases; junction bases not matched to a gene: 7. Germline-derived CDR1 and CDR2 are MNHEY and SVGEGT. The CDR3 runs to 13 residues. The chain's CDR3 is CASSPRTGRPQHF. Here the CDR3 DNA reads TGTGCCAGCAGTCCCCGGACAGGCCGGCCCCAGCATTTT.

The chain couples TRBV7-2 to TRBJ1-4; possible D gene TRBD1, 6 bases. Germline loops: CDR1 SGHTA, CDR2 FQGNSA. This CDR3 has 16 amino acids. Trimming took 0 bases from V and 3 from J, leaving 11 bases between them. In DNA, the CDR3 is TGTGCCAGCAGCTTAGCTATGCAGGGGTCTAATGAAAAACTGTTTTTT. Translated, it gives CASSLAMQGSNEKLFF.

The chain employs TRBV11-2 and TRBJ2-3, with 9 bases identical to TRBD1. Germline V CDR1 and CDR2: SGHAT, FQNNGV. V lost 4 bases, J lost 1 base, and 3 bases stayed unmatched. The CDR3 is 15 amino acids. The CDR3 is CASSSRDRGTDTQYF. The CDR3 region has the DNA TGTGCCAGCAGCTCCCGGGACAGGGGCACAGATACGCAGTATTTT. The variable domain in full, completed from reference TRBV11-2 and TRBJ2-3, reads EAGVAQSPRYKIIEKRQSVAFWCNPISGHATLYWYQQILGQGPKLLIQFQNNGVVDDSQLPKDRFSAERLKGVDSTLKIQPAKLEDSAVYLCASSSRDRGTDTQYFGPGTRLTVL.

V gene TRBV6-4 combines with J gene TRBJ2-3; 7 bases match TRBD2. This CDR3 comprises 15 residues. With V trimmed by 3 bases and J by 0 bases, 3 bases remained unmatched. The germline V gene has CDR1 MRHNA and CDR2 SNTAGT. The CDR3 spells CASSEGSGSTDTQYF. Written as DNA, the CDR3 is TGTGCCAGCAGTGAAGGTAGCGGGAGCACAGATACGCAGTATTTT.

The chain combines TRBV27 with TRBJ2-1, with TRBD2 identical over 9 bases. Looked up from germline, CDR1 is MNHEY and CDR2 is SMNVEV (reference sequence). The CDR3 spans 15 residues. Unmatched junction bases numbered 6, after V lost 2 bases and J lost 7 bases. The CDR3 bases are TGTGCCAGCAGTTTACACCCTAGCGGGAAGAATGAGCAGTTCTTC. It is translated as CASSLHPSGKNEQFF.

The chain links TRBV4-2 to TRBJ1-1, with no clear D. CDR3 length: 16 residues. The V gene's germline CDR1 is LGHNA and CDR2 YNFKEQ. Trimming took 2 bases from V and 2 from J, leaving 15 bases between them. The CDR3 loop reads CASSQPLRDYNTEAFF. CDR3 nucleotide sequence: TGTGCCAGCAGCCAACCCCTTCGGGATTACAACACTGAAGCTTTCTTT.

V and J are TRBV29-1 and TRBJ1-2; the D gene is possibly TRBD1 (6 bases). The CDR3 runs 12 residues. Germline V gene sequence: CDR1 SQVTM, CDR2 ANQGSEA. Trimming shortened V by 6 bases and J by 1 base, and 9 bases separated the two germline ends. CDR3: CSVEDSNYGYTF. For the CDR3, the DNA is TGCAGCGTCGAGGACAGTAACTATGGCTACACCTTC.

The chain is built from TRBV7-9 and TRBJ2-7; 7 bases agree with TRBD1. This CDR3 region has 15 residues. CDR1 is SEHNR, CDR2 FQNEAQ, per germline (reference sequence). The ends lost 5 bases at V and 2 bases at J; junction bases unmatched: 9. CDR3 DNA: TGTGCCAGCAGCGGAACAGGGGCCCCAACCTACGAGCAGTACTTC. This sequence encodes CASSGTGAPTYEQYF.

The V gene is TRBV27, the J gene TRBJ2-7; D may be TRBD2 (5 bases). Trimming shortened V by 3 bases and J by 0 bases, and 9 bases separated the two germline ends. The CDR3 consists of 14 residues. Germline CDR1 reads MNHEY; CDR2 reads SMNVEV (reference sequence). The CDR3 reads CASSFKRNSYEQYF. Here the CDR3 DNA reads TGTGCCAGCAGTTTTAAGCGGAACTCCTACGAGCAGTACTTC.

This clone has a handful of counts. The CDR3 here is CASSLRRVLAGERNEQFF. CDR3 DNA: TGTGCCAGCAGCTTGAGGCGGGTACTAGCGGGAGAGCGTAATGAGCAGTTCTTC. J is TRBJ2-1 and V is TRBV7-8; TRBD2 matches 11 bases. The CDR3 sequence is 18 residues long. CDR1 and CDR2 (germline): SGHVS, FQNEAQ. The J segment lost 7 bases and the V segment lost 3 bases, leaving 14 bases of the junction unmatched.

The rearrangement uses TRBV5-1 and TRBJ1-2; no clear D gene. The CDR3 loop spans 14 amino acids. Trimming took off 1 base at V and 3 bases at J, with 10 bases between the two ends. CDR1 and CDR2 (germline): SGHRS, YFSETQ. The CDR3 reads CASSLQVRDYGYTF. The DNA for the CDR3 is TGCGCCAGCAGCTTGCAGGTCAGAGACTATGGCTACACCTTC.

The chain recombines TRBV19 with TRBJ1-1; D not certain. Germline CDR1 is LNHDA and CDR2 is SQIVND (reference sequence). This CDR3 has 13 residues. With 9 bases removed from V and 3 bases from J, the gap between germline ends came to 14 bases. The CDR3 reads CASRKEQHTEAFF. Written as DNA, the CDR3 is TGTGCCAGCCGAAAAGAACAGCACACTGAAGCTTTCTTT.

In the case of this clone: Sequence at one end of the junction differs from germline and may be a read error. V is TRBV25-1 and J is TRBJ2-7; 8 nucleotides line up with TRBD1. Germline values: CDR1 MGHDK, CDR2 SYGVNS. This CDR3 is 11 amino acids long. The CDR3 loop reads CASLGYRGVLF. DNA of the CDR3: TGTGCCAGCCTAGGATACAGGGGGGTTTTATTC.

The chain has TRBV11-2 and TRBJ2-1; maybe TRBD2 (6 bases). In germline, CDR1 is SGHAT, CDR2 FQNNGV. The CDR3 totals 16 residues. Trimming shortened V by 8 bases and J by 5 bases, and 22 bases separated the two germline ends. CDR3 bases: TGTGCCAGCCTATCAATAAAGGGGACTGGCCACAATGAGCAGTTCTTC. Its translation is CASLSIKGTGHNEQFF.

V is TRBV6-6 and J is TRBJ1-4; TRBD1 aligns across 11 bases. Trimming at V came to 5 bases and at J to 2 bases, leaving 7 bases not matched to a gene. The length of the CDR3 is 17 residues. Germline CDR1 reads MNHNY; CDR2 reads SVGAGI (reference sequence). The CDR3 sequence is CASSPGTGGLTNEKLFF. CDR3 coding DNA: TGTGCCAGCAGTCCCGGGACAGGGGGTCTTACTAATGAAAAACTGTTTTTT.

The rearrangement links TRBV3-1 (or the pseudogene TRBV3-2) to TRBJ2-2; D perhaps matches TRBD2 (6 bases). The V and J ends lost 4 bases and 8 bases respectively, with 14 bases between them. The CDR3 length is 14 residues. Germline CDR1 is LGHDT and CDR2 is YNNKEL (reference sequence). The CDR3 loop reads CASSPRTNRGELFF. CDR3 DNA sequence: TGTGCCAGCAGCCCACGGACTAATAGGGGGGAGCTGTTTTTT.

The chain has TRBV28 and TRBJ2-7, with D possibly TRBD2 on 6 matching bases. Germline assignment: CDR1 MDHEN and CDR2 SYDVKM. The CDR3 totals 14 residues. V lost 5 bases, J lost 3 bases, and 14 bases lay in between. CDR3 amino acids: CASSNPGTFYEQYF. The DNA of the CDR3 is TGTGCCAGCAGTAACCCCGGGACTTTCTACGAGCAGTACTTC.

The count of this clone is one. The chain combines TRBV10-3 with TRBJ2-7; 7 bases are a match to TRBD2. This CDR3 has 17 residues. Germline V lookup: CDR1 ENHRY, CDR2 SYGVKD. Losses at the gene ends were 0 bases for V and 1 base for J; bases not matched to a gene: 9. DNA for the CDR3: TGTGCCATCAGTGAGTCGGAGCTCGGCGGGGGTTCCTACGAGCAGTACTTC. Its translation is CAISESELGGGSYEQYF.

The chain joins TRBV5-1 to TRBJ2-7; D not certain. V was clipped by 5 bases and J by 0 bases, with 9 bases between them. The germline V gene has CDR1 SGHRS and CDR2 YFSETQ. The length of the CDR3 is 13 residues. The CDR3 nucleotides read TGCGCCAGCAGACCGGTGAGCTCCTACGAGCAGTACTTC. It specifies CASRPVSSYEQYF.

This sequence joins TRBV10-3 and TRBJ2-1; tentatively, D is TRBD1 (5 bases). CDR1 and CDR2 from the germline V gene are ENHRY and SYGVKD. The CDR3 sequence is 16 residues long. The V end was cut by 5 bases, the J end by 1 base, with 15 bases between. The CDR3 sequence is CAISTGPLASYNEQFF. CDR3 nucleotide sequence: TGTGCCATCAGTACAGGACCGCTCGCATCCTACAATGAGCAGTTCTTC.

This rearrangement joins TRBV24-1 to TRBJ1-1, with D perhaps TRBD1 (6 bases). The V gene's germline CDR1 is KGHDR and CDR2 SFDVKD. Trimming took 9 bases from V and 0 from J, leaving 10 bases between them. The CDR3 covers 13 residues. CDR3 sequence reads: CATSTGLNTEAFF. The CDR3 DNA sequence: TGTGCCACCTCGACAGGTTTGAACACTGAAGCTTTCTTT.

The J gene is TRBJ1-1, the V gene TRBV19, with TRBD1 as a possible D gene (6 bases). The CDR3 covers 14 residues. Trimming pared 8 bases from V and 2 bases from J, leaving 15 bases between. CDR1 LNHDA and CDR2 SQIVND come from the germline V gene (reference sequence). The CDR3 DNA follows: TGTGCCAGTGGTCACAGGGTGGGAAACACTGAAGCTTTCTTT. Encoded protein: CASGHRVGNTEAFF.

The chain uses TRBV6-5 and TRBJ2-1; D may be TRBD2 (6 bases). This CDR3 comprises 15 residues. CDR1 and CDR2 (germline): MNHEY, SVGAGI. Between the trimmed V and J ends, which lost 2 bases and 3 bases, there was a span of 11 bases. The CDR3 nucleotides are TGTGCCAGCAGTTACGGTGTAGCGGACTACAATGAGCAGTTCTTC. Amino acids: CASSYGVADYNEQFF.

The chain couples TRBV2 to TRBJ2-3, with 12 bases fitting TRBD2. This CDR3 has 13 amino acids. The germline gives CDR1 SNHLY, CDR2 FYNNEI. With V trimmed by 6 bases and J by 5 bases, 0 bases remained unmatched. Here the CDR3 reads CASRGLAGDTQYF. CDR3 coding DNA: TGTGCCAGCAGGGGACTAGCGGGAGATACGCAGTATTTT.